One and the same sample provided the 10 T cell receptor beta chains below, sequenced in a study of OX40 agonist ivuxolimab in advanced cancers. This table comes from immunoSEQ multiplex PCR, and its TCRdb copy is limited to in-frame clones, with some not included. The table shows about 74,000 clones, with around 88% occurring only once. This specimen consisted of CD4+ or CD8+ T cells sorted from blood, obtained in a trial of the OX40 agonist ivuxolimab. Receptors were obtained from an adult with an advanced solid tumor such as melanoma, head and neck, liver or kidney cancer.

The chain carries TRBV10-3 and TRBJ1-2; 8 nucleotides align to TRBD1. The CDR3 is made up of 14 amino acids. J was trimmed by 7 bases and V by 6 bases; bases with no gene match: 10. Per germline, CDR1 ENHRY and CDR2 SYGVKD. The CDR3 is CAISQGQGVVGYTF. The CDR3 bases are TGTGCCATCAGCCAAGGACAGGGCGTCGTTGGCTACACCTTC.

CDR3 coding DNA: TGTGCCAGCAGCTTGCAGGGGGCGAAAACTGAAGCTTTCTTT. This encodes CASSLQGAKTEAFF. The rearrangement uses TRBV5-6 and TRBJ1-1; 8 nucleotides align to TRBD1. Germline CDR1 and CDR2: SGHDT and YYEEEE. With 1 base clipped from V and 5 bases from J, the junction kept 4 bases outside the gene matches. The CDR3 covers 14 residues.

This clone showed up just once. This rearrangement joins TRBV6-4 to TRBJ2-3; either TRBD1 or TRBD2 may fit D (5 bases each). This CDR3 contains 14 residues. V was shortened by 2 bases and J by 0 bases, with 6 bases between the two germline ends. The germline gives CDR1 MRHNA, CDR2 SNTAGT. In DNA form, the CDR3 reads TGTGCCAGCAGTGACGGGGGAAGCACAGATACGCAGTATTTT. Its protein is CASSDGGSTDTQYF.

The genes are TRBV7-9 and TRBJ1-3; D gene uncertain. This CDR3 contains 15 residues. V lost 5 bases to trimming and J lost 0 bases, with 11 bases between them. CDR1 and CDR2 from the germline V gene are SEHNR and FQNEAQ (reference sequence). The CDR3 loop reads CASSPRGHSGNTIYF. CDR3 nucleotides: TGTGCCAGCAGCCCGAGAGGGCACTCTGGAAACACCATATATTTT.

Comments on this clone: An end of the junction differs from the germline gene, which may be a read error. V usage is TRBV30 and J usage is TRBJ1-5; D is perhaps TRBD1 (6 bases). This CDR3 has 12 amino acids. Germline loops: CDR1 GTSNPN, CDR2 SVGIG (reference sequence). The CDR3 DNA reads TGTGCCTGGGGGGGGAGCCCGAGGGGGGGATCTTTT. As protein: CAWGGSPRGGSF.

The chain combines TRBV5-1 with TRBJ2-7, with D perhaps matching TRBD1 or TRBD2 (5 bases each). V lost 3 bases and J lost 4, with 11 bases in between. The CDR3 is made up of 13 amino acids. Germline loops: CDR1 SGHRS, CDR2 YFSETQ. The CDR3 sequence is CASSWDGAYEQYF. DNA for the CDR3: TGCGCCAGCAGCTGGGACGGAGCTTACGAGCAGTACTTC.

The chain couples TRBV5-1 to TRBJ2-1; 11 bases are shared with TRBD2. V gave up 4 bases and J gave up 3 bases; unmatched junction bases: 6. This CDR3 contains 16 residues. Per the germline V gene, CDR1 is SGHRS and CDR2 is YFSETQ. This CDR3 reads CASSPIGTSGYNEQFF. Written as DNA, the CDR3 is TGCGCCAGCAGCCCGATCGGGACTAGCGGCTACAATGAGCAGTTCTTC.

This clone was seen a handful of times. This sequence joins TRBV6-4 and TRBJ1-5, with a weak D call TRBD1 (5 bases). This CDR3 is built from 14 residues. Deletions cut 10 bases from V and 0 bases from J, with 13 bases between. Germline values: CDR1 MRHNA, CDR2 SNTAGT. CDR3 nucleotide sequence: TGTGCCACTCCGGGACGATATAGCAATCAGCCCCAGCATTTT. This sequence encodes CATPGRYSNQPQHF.

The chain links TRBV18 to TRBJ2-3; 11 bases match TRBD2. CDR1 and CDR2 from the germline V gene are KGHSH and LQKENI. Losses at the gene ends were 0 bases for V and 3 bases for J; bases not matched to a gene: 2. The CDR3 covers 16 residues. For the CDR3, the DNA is TGTGCCAGCTCACCACCGGCTAGCGGGGGGACAGATACGCAGTATTTT. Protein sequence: CASSPPASGGTDTQYF.

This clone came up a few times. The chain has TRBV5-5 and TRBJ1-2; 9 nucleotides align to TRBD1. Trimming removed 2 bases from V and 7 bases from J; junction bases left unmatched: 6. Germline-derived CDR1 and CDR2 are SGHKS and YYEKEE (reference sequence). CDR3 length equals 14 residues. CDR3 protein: CASSFGTGLGGYTF. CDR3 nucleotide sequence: TGTGCCAGCAGCTTTGGGACAGGGTTGGGTGGCTACACCTTC.